This T cell receptor (beta chain) was sequenced for a study of T cell repertoires in cytomegalovirus infection. Study context: Carrying CMV and the relevant HLA type showed in public TCR beta signatures.

Germline V gene lookup returns CDR1 SGHTA and CDR2 FQGNSA. V was pared by 0 bases and J by 7 bases, with 10 bases between. CDR3 length: 14 residues. Comment on this clonotype: Its antigen is as yet unknown.

General study results and limits: Pooled public TCR beta family frequency picked out CMV carriers with the relevant HLA.

In TCRdb, the reads were re-called with MiXCR into one record per CDR3 protein. This sample has some 400,000 distinct CDR3 sequences, with about a sixth found just once. This sequence joins TRBV7-2 and TRBJ2-4; tentative D call: TRBD1 (5 bases). The clonotype comes from a human donor in good health (CMV status not recorded). Some clones in this sample may be carry-over from other donors' samples. The sample consisted of PBMCs. DNA of the CDR3: TGTGCCAGCAGCTTAGCGGTCAGGGCGAACATTCAGTACTTC. Encoded protein: CASSLAVRANIQYF. The full variable domain, in which reference TRBV7-2 and TRBJ2-4 provide the parts outside the CDR3, is GAGVSQSPSNKVTEKGKDVELRCDPISGHTALYWYRQSLGQGLEFLIYFQGNSAPDKSGLPSDRFSAERTGGSVSTLTIQRTQQEDSAVYLCASSLAVRANIQYFGAGTRLSVL.